The 13 T cell receptor beta chains below were found in one sample sequenced in a study of cytomegalovirus exposure and HLA in healthy donors. TCRdb's table, derived via immunoSEQ multiplex PCR, lists solely in-frame clones and lacks some. The sample contains 150,000 to 200,000 clones, approximately 82% of which appear only once. The sample was PBMCs. These receptors all come from a woman aged 25 to 39 in good health and CMV-seropositive.

V usage is TRBV19 and J usage is TRBJ2-7, with D maybe TRBD1 (6 bases). The V end lost 4 bases, the J end lost 4 bases, and 11 bases lay between the germline ends. CDR3 length: 13 residues. Germline CDR1 is LNHDA and CDR2 is SQIVND (reference sequence). CDR3 amino acids: CASSNRQGYEQYF. The DNA for the CDR3 is TGTGCCAGTAGTAATCGCCAGGGGTACGAGCAGTACTTC.

The J gene is TRBJ2-7, the V gene TRBV19; D possibly corresponds to TRBD2 (5 bases). The V end was cut by 5 bases, the J end by 7 bases, with 15 bases between. CDR3 length equals 13 residues. CDR1 LNHDA and CDR2 SQIVND come from the germline V gene (reference sequence). The CDR3 nucleotides read TGTGCCAGTAGTCCCCTGACGGCGGGTGAGCAGTACTTC. Protein product: CASSPLTAGEQYF.

This rearrangement joins TRBV6-5 to TRBJ1-5, with no clear D. This CDR3 region has 13 residues. Germline CDR1 is MNHEY and CDR2 is SVGAGI. V was pared by 2 bases and J by 5 bases, with 7 bases between. In DNA, the CDR3 is TGTGCCAGCAGTTACCCTGGCCATCAGCCCCAGCATTTT. Residues: CASSYPGHQPQHF.

This chain joins TRBV25-1 and TRBJ1-4; D is perhaps TRBD1 (6 bases). CDR3 length equals 14 residues. V lost 8 bases, J lost 6 bases, and 16 bases lay in between. CDR1 MGHDK and CDR2 SYGVNS come from the germline V gene. CDR3 protein: CASAKTGYDEKLFF. The CDR3 DNA is TGTGCCAGCGCAAAAACAGGGTACGATGAAAAACTGTTTTTT.

The chain joins TRBV29-1 to TRBJ1-2, with 8 nucleotides matching TRBD1. Germline CDR1 reads SQVTM; CDR2 reads ANQGSEA. CDR3 length equals 11 residues. After removal of 6 bases from V and 6 bases from J, the junction contained 3 bases not matched to a gene. The CDR3 loop reads CSVNRGNGYTF. DNA for the CDR3: TGCAGCGTGAACAGGGGGAATGGCTACACCTTC.

The chain joins TRBV28 to TRBJ2-3; maybe TRBD2 (5 bases). The V end was cut by 5 bases, the J end by 3 bases, with 6 bases between. There are 12 residues in the CDR3. In germline, CDR1 is MDHEN, CDR2 SYDVKM. CDR3 bases: TGTGCCAGCAGTAGGACTACAGATACGCAGTATTTT. Translation: CASSRTTDTQYF.

The chain couples TRBV29-1 to TRBJ1-1; D might be TRBD1 (5 bases). Trimming stripped 7 bases from V and 8 bases from J, with 14 bases between. CDR1 and CDR2 from the germline V gene are SQVTM and ANQGSEA. The CDR3 is made up of 11 amino acids. The CDR3 here is CSAQETAEAFF. The CDR3 DNA follows: TGCAGCGCCCAGGAGACAGCCGAAGCTTTCTTT. Using reference TRBV29-1 and TRBJ1-1 for the parts outside the CDR3, the full variable domain is SAVISQKPSRDICQRGTSLTIQCQVDSQVTMMFWYRQQPGQSLTLIATANQGSEATYESGFVIDKFPISRPNLTFSTLTVSNMSPEDSSIYLCSAQETAEAFFGQGTRLTVV.

The chain joins TRBV9 to TRBJ1-1; the match to TRBD1 covers 11 bases. The CDR3 is made up of 16 amino acids. Germline V CDR1 and CDR2: SGDLS, YYNGEE. Trimming cost V 7 bases and J 2 bases; bases outside gene matches: 10. The CDR3 DNA is TGTGCCAGCGCCCGGACAGGGGGCCCTGAAAACACTGAAGCTTTCTTT. Protein sequence: CASARTGGPENTEAFF.

CDR3 sequence reads: CASSLIRGNTEAFF. The DNA of the CDR3 is TGTGCCAGCAGTCTAATAAGGGGGAACACTGAAGCTTTCTTT. The chain has TRBV5-6 and TRBJ1-1; possibly TRBD1 for D (5 bases). The CDR3 contains 14 residues. CDR1 and CDR2 (germline): SGHDT, YYEEEE. V was shortened by 5 bases and J by 1 base, with 12 bases between the two germline ends. Using reference TRBV5-6 and TRBJ1-1 for the parts outside the CDR3, the full variable domain is DAGVTQSPTHLIKTRGQQVTLRCSPKSGHDTVSWYQQALGQGPQFIFQYYEEEERQRGNFPDRFSGHQFPNYSSELNVNALLLGDSALYLCASSLIRGNTEAFFGQGTRLTVV.

This clone was seen a handful of times. The genes are TRBV19 and TRBJ1-1; D ambiguous. Per germline, CDR1 LNHDA and CDR2 SQIVND (reference sequence). The V and J ends lost 6 bases and 0 bases respectively, with 11 bases between them. The length of the CDR3 is 14 residues. The CDR3 region is CASRADIVNTEAFF. In DNA, the CDR3 is TGTGCCAGTAGGGCCGACATAGTGAACACTGAAGCTTTCTTT.

The chain is built from TRBV6-1 and TRBJ1-2; D might be TRBD1 (5 bases). V was pared by 6 bases and J by 8 bases, with 19 bases between. The CDR3 sequence is 14 residues long. Germline CDR1 MNHNS, CDR2 SASEGT. CDR3 in amino acids: CASRAPTGLRGYTF. The CDR3 DNA reads as TGTGCCAGCAGGGCCCCCACAGGCCTTAGGGGCTACACCTTC.

The chain has TRBV28 and TRBJ1-1; the match to TRBD1 covers 8 bases. CDR1 and CDR2 from the germline V gene are MDHEN and SYDVKM. The junction had 9 bases not matched to a gene; V was cut back by 8 bases and J by 1 base. This CDR3 has 15 residues. The CDR3 here is CASRKTGGPNTEAFF. For the CDR3, the DNA is TGTGCCAGCCGAAAAACAGGGGGACCGAACACTGAAGCTTTCTTT.

This chain joins TRBV19 and TRBJ2-2; D not certain. Germline CDR1 and CDR2: LNHDA and SQIVND (reference sequence). The CDR3 totals 14 residues. Between the trimmed V and J ends, which lost 1 base and 4 bases, there was a span of 7 bases. CDR3 in DNA: TGTGCCAGTAGTATAGCCCCCCTCACCGGGGAGCTGTTTTTT. Protein product: CASSIAPLTGELFF.